The source of this T cell receptor (beta chain) is a study of T cells in Graves' hyperthyroidism and ophthalmopathy. Study findings and constraints: Progression to ophthalmopathy was predicted a median of roughly seven months early.

Patients with uncontrolled infections, other autoimmune diseases, pregnancy or lactation were excluded. PBMCs came from less than 11 ml fresh peripheral blood. TCR beta CDR3 sequences were amplified from RNA transcripts. HTBI primers were employed in a first-round RT-PCR of the TCR CDR3. A single record per CDR3 protein comes from TCRdb applying MiXCR to the multiplex PCR reads. The table lists 500,000 to 800,000 distinct CDR3 sequences, more than 12% of them singletons, with 12% in the top ten. As for this clonotype: Antigen unknown.

The ends lost 4 bases at V and 2 bases at J; junction bases unmatched: 4. The CDR3 is made up of 15 amino acids. Germline CDR1 and CDR2: MDHEN and SYDVKM. This TCR was recovered from a woman in her forties or fifties with Graves' ophthalmopathy. The specimen was blood. The gene calls are TRBV28 and TRBJ2-1; 8 bases are a match to TRBD2. CDR3 in DNA: TGTGCCAGCAGTTCCCGGACTAGCACCTACAATGAGCAGTTCTTC. This encodes CASSSRTSTYNEQFF.